Listed here are 27 T cell receptor beta chains from one sample, sequenced in a study of blood T cell repertoires in COVID-19. Generated by immunoSEQ multiplex PCR, the TCRdb table keeps only in-frame clones and is missing some. Among 250,000 to 400,000 clones listed, roughly 88% were seen once. The specimen sequenced was peripheral blood. All receptors derive from a woman between 25 and 40 years old with COVID-19, enrolled during active disease.

This clone was detected once. The chain links TRBV2 to TRBJ1-2; D call uncertain. V was trimmed by 3 bases and J by 2 bases, leaving 10 bases between them. The CDR3 has 14 residues. CDR1 and CDR2 from the germline V gene are SNHLY and FYNNEI. This CDR3 reads CASSDLQLNYGYTF. The CDR3 DNA reads TGTGCCAGCAGTGATCTACAGCTGAACTATGGCTACACCTTC.

The J gene is TRBJ1-6, the V gene TRBV19, with 7 bases identical to TRBD1. Germline values: CDR1 LNHDA, CDR2 SQIVND (reference sequence). Trimming removed 7 bases from V and 6 bases from J; junction bases left unmatched: 6. CDR3 length: 14 amino acids. The CDR3 nucleotides are TGTGCCAGTACCACGGGGGACAGTAATTCACCCCTCCACTTT. Translation: CASTTGDSNSPLHF.

The genes are TRBV5-5 and TRBJ1-5, with 7 positions matching TRBD1. The length of the CDR3 is 15 residues. V lost 0 bases and J lost 3; bases outside the gene matches: 3. Per the germline V gene, CDR1 is SGHKS and CDR2 is YYEKEE (reference sequence). The CDR3 sequence is CASSLGTGSNQPQHF. The CDR3 region has the DNA TGTGCCAGCAGCTTGGGGACAGGATCCAATCAGCCCCAGCATTTT.

This chain links TRBV10-3 with TRBJ2-2; 8 bases match TRBD1. Germline CDR1 and CDR2: ENHRY and SYGVKD. The CDR3 length is 12 residues. V shed 9 bases, J shed 6 bases, and the junction held 3 bases outside the gene matches. The CDR3 region is CAMSGGPGELFF. DNA for the CDR3: TGTGCCATGTCAGGGGGCCCCGGGGAGCTGTTTTTT.

The chain combines TRBV6-5 with TRBJ1-1, with D possibly TRBD1 on 6 matching bases. V was cut by 5 bases and J by 4 bases, with 8 bases left in between. Germline-derived CDR1 and CDR2 are MNHEY and SVGAGI. The CDR3 covers 12 residues. CDR3 nucleotide sequence: TGTGCCAGCAGTAGAGGGGGCACTGAAGCTTTCTTT. Its protein is CASSRGGTEAFF.

This chain links TRBV6-2 or TRBV6-3 with TRBJ2-1, with no clear D. V shed 5 bases and J shed 0 bases, with 5 bases lying between them. The CDR3 spans 13 residues. CDR1 and CDR2 from the germline V gene are MNHEY and SVGEGT. Written as DNA, the CDR3 is TGTGCCAGCAGTCGGTACTCCTACAATGAGCAGTTCTTC. It codes for CASSRYSYNEQFF.

As regards this clone: One end of the junction fails to match germline, which may point to a read error. As DNA, the CDR3 is TGCGCCAGCAGCTTAGGGGTTGTTGAGGTCTTC. This translates into CASSLGVVEVF. The chain carries TRBV5-1 and TRBJ2-1, with a weak D call TRBD1 (5 bases). The CDR3 length is 11 residues. Per germline, CDR1 SGHRS and CDR2 YFSETQ.

J is TRBJ1-1 and V is TRBV6-6; a weak D match, TRBD1 (5 bases). Germline V gene sequence: CDR1 MNHNY, CDR2 SVGAGI (reference sequence). The V and J ends lost 4 bases and 3 bases respectively, with 12 bases between them. CDR3 size: 14 residues. The CDR3 reads CASSFSLGDTEAFF. CDR3 DNA: TGTGCCAGCAGTTTTAGTCTAGGGGACACTGAAGCTTTCTTT.

V gene TRBV5-1 combines with J gene TRBJ2-5, with 8 bases matching TRBD2. The germline gives CDR1 SGHRS, CDR2 YFSETQ. This CDR3 comprises 14 residues. J was trimmed by 1 base and V by 3 bases; bases with no gene match: 2. CDR3 sequence: CASSSAGVQETQYF. CDR3 DNA: TGCGCCAGCAGCTCAGCGGGGGTCCAAGAGACCCAGTACTTC. The full variable domain, rest sourced from reference TRBV5-1 and TRBJ2-5, is KAGVTQTPRYLIKTRGQQVTLSCSPISGHRSVSWYQQTPGQGLQFLFEYFSETQRNKGNFPGRFSGRQFSNSRSEMNVSTLELGDSALYLCASSSAGVQETQYFGPGTRLLVL.

J is TRBJ2-3 and V is TRBV9; 8 bases are shared with TRBD1. Trimming removed 4 bases from V and 0 bases from J; junction bases left unmatched: 4. Germline loops: CDR1 SGDLS, CDR2 YYNGEE. There are 15 residues in the CDR3. The CDR3 DNA reads TGTGCCAGCAGCCTCCGACAGGGGAGCACAGATACGCAGTATTTT. This translates into CASSLRQGSTDTQYF.

The CDR3, as DNA: TGTGCCAGCAGCATACAAGCGGGGGGCCACAATGAGCAGTTCTTC. This translates into CASSIQAGGHNEQFF. The chain combines TRBV4-2 with TRBJ2-1, with 9 bases aligning to TRBD2. Germline values: CDR1 LGHNA, CDR2 YNFKEQ. CDR3 length: 15 residues. V shed 5 bases, J shed 5 bases, and the junction held 7 bases outside the gene matches.

This sequence joins TRBV11-2 and TRBJ2-5; 8 bases are shared with TRBD2. The CDR3 extends over 17 amino acids. J gave up 5 bases and V 1 base, and 12 bases lay outside the gene matches. Germline loops: CDR1 SGHAT, CDR2 FQNNGV. The DNA of the CDR3 is TGTGCCAGCAGCTTAGGGGCCGGGACTAGGGGACTGGAGACCCAGTACTTC. Translating gives CASSLGAGTRGLETQYF.

The V call is TRBV19, the J call TRBJ1-2, with 8 bases lining up with TRBD1. Per the germline V gene, CDR1 is LNHDA and CDR2 is SQIVND (reference sequence). J lost 7 bases, V lost 9 bases, and 7 bases had no gene match. The CDR3 extends over 12 amino acids. The CDR3, as DNA: TGTGCCAGCGGGACAGGAGGCTTTGGCTACACCTTC. It encodes CASGTGGFGYTF.

V usage is TRBV15 and J usage is TRBJ1-1; TRBD1 matches at 8 bases. The CDR3 spans 14 residues. J gave up 11 bases and V 5 bases, and 13 bases lay outside the gene matches. Germline CDR1 reads LNHNV; CDR2 reads YYDKDF (reference sequence). CDR3 sequence reads: CATSPPEDRAWAFF. CDR3 nucleotides: TGTGCCACCAGCCCTCCGGAGGACAGGGCTTGGGCTTTCTTT.

The chain is built from TRBV7-9 and TRBJ2-5, with 7 bases fitting TRBD1. This CDR3 region has 16 residues. Germline lookup yields CDR1 SEHNR and CDR2 FQNEAQ (reference sequence). V lost 4 bases and J lost 5; bases outside the gene matches: 13. CDR3 sequence reads: CASSSNRGHAAETQYF. The CDR3, as DNA: TGTGCCAGCAGCTCCAACAGGGGCCATGCTGCGGAGACCCAGTACTTC.

The J gene is TRBJ2-4, the V gene TRBV4-3, with D possibly matching TRBD2 (5 bases). There are 17 residues in the CDR3. CDR1 is LGHNA, CDR2 YSLEER, per germline. V was clipped by 0 bases and J by 3 bases, with 15 bases between them. The CDR3 region is CASSQDLRGWGKNIQYF. For the CDR3, the DNA is TGCGCCAGCAGCCAAGATTTGCGAGGGTGGGGCAAAAACATTCAGTACTTC.

The chain is built from TRBV3-1 (or the pseudogene TRBV3-2) and TRBJ2-2, with TRBD2 matching 7 bases. Germline assignment: CDR1 LGHDT and CDR2 YNNKEL (reference sequence). After removal of 0 bases from V and 3 bases from J, the junction contained 7 bases not matched to a gene. The CDR3 totals 17 residues. CDR3 loop: CASSQDHGGGDTGELFF. CDR3 DNA: TGTGCCAGCAGCCAAGATCACGGCGGGGGTGACACCGGGGAGCTGTTTTTT.

The chain combines TRBV5-6 with TRBJ2-2, with TRBD2 matching 7 bases. Germline V gene sequence: CDR1 SGHDT, CDR2 YYEEEE. Trimming took 0 bases from V and 6 from J; bases not matched to a gene: 8. This CDR3 has 16 residues. CDR3 sequence (DNA): TGTGCCAGCAGCTTGGCCGGGGGGAGATGGGCCGGGGAGCTGTTTTTT. Amino acids: CASSLAGGRWAGELFF.

DNA for the CDR3: TGCGCCAGCAGCTTGGGACCGATACAGGGTTCTAATGAAAAACTGTTTTTT. It specifies CASSLGPIQGSNEKLFF. This chain connects TRBV5-1 to TRBJ1-4; weak D call: TRBD1 (6 bases). V was clipped by 0 bases and J by 3 bases, with 15 bases between them. CDR1 is SGHRS and CDR2 is YFSETQ in the germline V gene. CDR3 length equals 17 residues. Variable domain in full (rest from reference TRBV5-1 and TRBJ1-4): KAGVTQTPRYLIKTRGQQVTLSCSPISGHRSVSWYQQTPGQGLQFLFEYFSETQRNKGNFPGRFSGRQFSNSRSEMNVSTLELGDSALYLCASSLGPIQGSNEKLFFGSGTQLSVL.

The count of this clone is one. The J gene is TRBJ2-5, the V gene TRBV19; 7 bases align to TRBD1. The CDR3 has 14 amino acids. J gave up 4 bases and V 5 bases, and 7 bases lay outside the gene matches. Germline-derived CDR1 and CDR2 are LNHDA and SQIVND (reference sequence). The CDR3 DNA reads TGTGCCAGTAGTCCAGAGTCAGGGGGAGAGACCCAGTACTTC. It specifies CASSPESGGETQYF.

This sequence joins TRBV19 and TRBJ1-1; possible D gene TRBD1, 5 bases. This CDR3 comprises 13 residues. Germline lookup yields CDR1 LNHDA and CDR2 SQIVND (reference sequence). Trimming left V 8 bases short and J 4 bases short, with 14 bases between. Written as DNA, the CDR3 is TGTGCCAGTTCCCTAGGAGGGACCACTGAAGCTTTCTTT. This codes for CASSLGGTTEAFF.

Here the CDR3 DNA reads TGTGCCAGCATCCGGGGGGTCGGTGGCTACACCTTC. Translating it yields CASIRGVGGYTF. V and J are TRBV7-9 and TRBJ1-2; TRBD1 is a possible D gene (5 bases). Trimming took 7 bases from V and 7 from J, leaving 13 bases between them. The V gene's germline CDR1 is SEHNR and CDR2 FQNEAQ (reference sequence). This CDR3 region has 12 residues. Full variable domain (missing parts from reference TRBV7-9 and TRBJ1-2): DTGVSQNPRHKITKRGQNVTFRCDPISEHNRLYWYRQTLGQGPEFLTYFQNEAQLEKSRLLSDRFSAERPKGSFSTLEIQRTEQGDSAMYLCASIRGVGGYTFGSGTRLTVV.

This clone has only one observation. This sequence joins TRBV12-3 or TRBV12-4 and TRBJ2-5; D remains unclear. This CDR3 has 12 amino acids. V was trimmed by 4 bases and J by 9 bases, leaving 12 bases between them. CDR3 bases: TGTGCCAGCAGTTCCTTGGCACGGGCCCAGTACTTC. It specifies CASSSLARAQYF.

The chain couples TRBV6-5 to TRBJ1-5; TRBD1 agrees at 9 bases. The trim removed 7 bases at V and 5 bases at J, leaving 3 bases unmatched. Germline V gene lookup returns CDR1 MNHEY and CDR2 SVGAGI. The CDR3 runs 13 residues. CDR3: CASKWTGDQPQHF. The CDR3 DNA follows: TGTGCCAGCAAATGGACAGGGGATCAGCCCCAGCATTTT.

The V and J genes are TRBV3-1 (or the pseudogene TRBV3-2) and TRBJ2-5, with 9 bases identical to TRBD2. Germline trimming cut 1 base from V and 2 bases from J; bases unmatched to any gene: 11. CDR1 is LGHDT and CDR2 is YNNKEL in the germline V gene (reference sequence). This CDR3 contains 18 residues. In DNA form, the CDR3 reads TGTGCCAGCAGCCAAGCCCTTCTGCTAGCGGGACATCAAGAGACCCAGTACTTC. Translated, it gives CASSQALLLAGHQETQYF.

The chain has TRBV18 and TRBJ1-6; 7 bases are a match to TRBD1. This CDR3 spans 14 amino acids. V shed 5 bases, J shed 7 bases, and the junction held 5 bases outside the gene matches. The germline V gene has CDR1 KGHSH and CDR2 LQKENI. CDR3 coding DNA: TGTGCCAGCTCAAGGGGGCCTTTGAATTCACCCCTCCACTTT. Protein sequence: CASSRGPLNSPLHF.

The rearrangement uses TRBV6-6 and TRBJ2-3, with 8 positions matching TRBD2. CDR3 size: 14 residues. The germline V gene has CDR1 MNHNY and CDR2 SVGAGI (reference sequence). The V segment lost 6 bases and the J segment 5 bases; nucleotides outside the gene matches: 7. The CDR3 DNA reads as TGTGCCAGCAGCCTAAGCGGGGGAGGAGATACGCAGTATTTT. Protein sequence: CASSLSGGGDTQYF.